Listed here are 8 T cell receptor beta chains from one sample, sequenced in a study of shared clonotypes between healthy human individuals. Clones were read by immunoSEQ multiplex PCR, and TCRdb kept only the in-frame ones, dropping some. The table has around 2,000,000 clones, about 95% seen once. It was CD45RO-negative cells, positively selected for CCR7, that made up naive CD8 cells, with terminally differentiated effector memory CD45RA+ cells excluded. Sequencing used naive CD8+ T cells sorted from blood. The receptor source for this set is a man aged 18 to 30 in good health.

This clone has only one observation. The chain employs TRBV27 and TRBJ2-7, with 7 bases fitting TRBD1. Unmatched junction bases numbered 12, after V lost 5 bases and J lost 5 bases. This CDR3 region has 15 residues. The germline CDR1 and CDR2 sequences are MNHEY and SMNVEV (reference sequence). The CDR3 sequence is CASSKTGTAHDEQYF. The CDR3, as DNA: TGTGCCAGCAGTAAAACCGGGACAGCCCATGACGAGCAGTACTTC.

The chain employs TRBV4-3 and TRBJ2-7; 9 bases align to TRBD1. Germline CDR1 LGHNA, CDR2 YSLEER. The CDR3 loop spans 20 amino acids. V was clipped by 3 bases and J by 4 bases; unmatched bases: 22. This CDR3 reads CASSHLGGQGWESGIYEQYF. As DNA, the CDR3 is TGCGCCAGCAGCCATCTAGGTGGACAGGGGTGGGAAAGCGGGATTTACGAGCAGTACTTC.

The CDR3 spells CASSPRRVNNEQFF. CDR3 nucleotide sequence: TGTGCCAGCAGCCCCCGACGGGTGAACAATGAGCAGTTCTTC. The chain joins TRBV7-8 to TRBJ2-1; D not resolved. Germline CDR1 and CDR2: SGHVS and FQNEAQ. The CDR3 has 14 residues. V was shortened by 5 bases and J by 5 bases, with 13 bases between the two germline ends.

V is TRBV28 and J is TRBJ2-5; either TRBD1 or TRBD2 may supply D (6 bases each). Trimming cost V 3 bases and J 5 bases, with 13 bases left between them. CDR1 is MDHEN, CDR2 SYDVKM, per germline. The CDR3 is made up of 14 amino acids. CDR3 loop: CASSLPGGGETQYF. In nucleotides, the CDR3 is TGTGCCAGCAGTTTGCCTGGAGGGGGGGAGACCCAGTACTTC.

CDR3 sequence (DNA): TGTGCCAGCTGGGACAGGGGTTATTACGTGGGCTACACCTTC. This sequence encodes CASWDRGYYVGYTF. The chain employs TRBV28 and TRBJ1-2; 10 nucleotides agree with TRBD1. The length of the CDR3 is 14 residues. The V gene end was trimmed by 8 bases and the J gene end by 8 bases; junction bases not matched to a gene: 11. Germline assignment: CDR1 MDHEN and CDR2 SYDVKM.

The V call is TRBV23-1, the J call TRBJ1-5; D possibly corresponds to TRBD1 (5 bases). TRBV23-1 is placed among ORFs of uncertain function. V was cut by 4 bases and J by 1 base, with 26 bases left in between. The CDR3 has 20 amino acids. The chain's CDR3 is CASSPSGVVQKITSNQPQHF. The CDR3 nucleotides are TGCGCCAGCAGTCCCTCGGGGGTGGTACAGAAAATCACAAGCAATCAGCCCCAGCATTTT.

The chain's CDR3 is CASSSPSYEQYF. The CDR3 DNA sequence: TGCGCCAGCAGCTCTCCGTCCTACGAGCAGTACTTC. The chain is built from TRBV4-1 and TRBJ2-7; D uncertain. The V and J ends lost 5 bases and 1 base respectively, with 6 bases between them. The CDR3 sequence is 12 residues long. The V gene's germline CDR1 is MGHRA and CDR2 YSYEKL.

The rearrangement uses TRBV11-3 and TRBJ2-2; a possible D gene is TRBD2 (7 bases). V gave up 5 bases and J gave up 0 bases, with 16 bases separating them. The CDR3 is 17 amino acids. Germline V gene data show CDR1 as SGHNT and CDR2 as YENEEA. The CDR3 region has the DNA TGTGCCAGCAGCCCGTTGGGAGGGGGTGCGAACACCGGGGAGCTGTTTTTT. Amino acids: CASSPLGGGANTGELFF.